The following is a T cell receptor (beta chain) sequence with its context. In the study's own analysis: Quantification of nucleated cells was approximated via reference gene primer amplification. Profiled with immunoSEQ multiplex PCR; TCRdb holds only in-frame clones, not every one. The V and J calls and clone size come from that table; D and trimming were worked out from the DNA. The repertoire has 100,000 to 150,000 clones, roughly four fifths of them found once; the top ten carry about a sixth. Germline V lookup: CDR1 SGDLS, CDR2 YYNGEE. The CDR3 has 17 residues. Unmatched junction bases numbered 7, after V lost 0 bases and J lost 6 bases. The sample is drawn from a study of blood T cell repertoires in COVID-19. Seattle-derived patients entered the study during active infection and were followed longitudinally.

Sequencing was done on a sample of peripheral blood. The source is a man younger than 40 with COVID-19, enrolled during active disease. The J gene is TRBJ1-6, the V gene TRBV9, with TRBD1 matching over 9 bases. This CDR3 reads CASSVGTGTGSNSPLHF. The CDR3 DNA is TGTGCCAGCAGCGTAGGTACGGGGACAGGGTCTAATTCACCCCTCCACTTT. The entire variable domain, with the rest obtained from reference TRBV9 and TRBJ1-6, is as follows: DSGVTQTPKHLITATGQRVTLRCSPRSGDLSVYWYQQSLDQGLQFLIQYYNGEERAKGNILERFSAQQFPDLHSELNLSSLELGDSALYFCASSVGTGTGSNSPLHFGNGTRLTVT.